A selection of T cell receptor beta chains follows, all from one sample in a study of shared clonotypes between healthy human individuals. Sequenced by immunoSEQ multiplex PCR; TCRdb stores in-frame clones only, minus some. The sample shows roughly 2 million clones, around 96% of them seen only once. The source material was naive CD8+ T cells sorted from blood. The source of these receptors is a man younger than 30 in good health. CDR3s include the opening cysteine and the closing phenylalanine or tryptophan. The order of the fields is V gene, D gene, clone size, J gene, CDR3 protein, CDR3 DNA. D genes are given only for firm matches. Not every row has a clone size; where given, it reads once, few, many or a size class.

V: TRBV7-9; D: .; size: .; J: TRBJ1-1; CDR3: CASSLKSEAFF; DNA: TGTGCCAGCAGCCTAAAATCGGAAGCTTTCTTT
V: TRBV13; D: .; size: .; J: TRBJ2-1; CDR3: CASSFFPGKNNEQFF; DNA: TGTGCCAGCAGCTTCTTTCCGGGTAAAAACAATGAGCAGTTCTTC
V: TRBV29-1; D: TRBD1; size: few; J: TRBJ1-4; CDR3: CSVRRGQGDEKLFF; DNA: TGCAGCGTCCGCCGGGGGCAGGGGGATGAAAAACTGTTTTTT
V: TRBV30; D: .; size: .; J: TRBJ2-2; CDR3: CAWSGPGERYTGELFF; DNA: TGTGCCTGGAGTGGTCCCGGGGAACGGTACACCGGGGAGCTGTTTTTT
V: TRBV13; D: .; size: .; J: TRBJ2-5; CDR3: CASSPETGWKTQYF; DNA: TGTGCCAGCAGCCCCGAGACAGGATGGAAGACCCAGTACTTC
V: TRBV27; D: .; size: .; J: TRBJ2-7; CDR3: CASPSWQYF; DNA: TGTGCCAGTCCGTCCTGGCAGTACTTC
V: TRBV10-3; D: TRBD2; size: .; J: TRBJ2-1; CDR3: CAIRAGEAFHEQFF; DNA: TGTGCCATCAGAGCGGGGGAGGCTTTCCATGAGCAGTTCTTC
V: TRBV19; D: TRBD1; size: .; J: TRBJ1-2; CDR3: CASSPGDRAHGYTF; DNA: TGTGCCAGTAGTCCCGGGGACAGGGCGCATGGCTACACCTTC
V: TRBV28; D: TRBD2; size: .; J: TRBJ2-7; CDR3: CASSIGEGEQYF; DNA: TGTGCCAGCAGCATAGGGGAGGGCGAGCAGTACTTC
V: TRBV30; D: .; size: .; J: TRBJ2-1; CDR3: CAWSALFNEQFF; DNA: TGTGCCTGGAGTGCGCTATTCAATGAGCAGTTCTTC
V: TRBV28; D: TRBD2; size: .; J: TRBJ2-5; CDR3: CASSPFGEGGGQETQYF; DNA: TGTGCCAGCAGTCCTTTCGGGGAGGGTGGAGGACAAGAGACCCAGTACTTC
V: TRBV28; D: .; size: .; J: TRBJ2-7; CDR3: CASSLMGSYEQYF; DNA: TGTGCCAGCAGTTTAATGGGATCCTACGAGCAGTACTTC
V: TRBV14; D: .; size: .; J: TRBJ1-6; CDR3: CASSQVGDTLNSPLHF; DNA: TGTGCCAGCAGCCAAGTCGGGGACACCCTGAATTCACCCCTCCACTTT
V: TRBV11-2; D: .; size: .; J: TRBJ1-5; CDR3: CASSLQGRPQHF; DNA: TGTGCCAGCAGCTTACAGGGGAGGCCCCAGCATTTT
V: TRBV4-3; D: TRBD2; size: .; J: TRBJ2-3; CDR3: CASSQDDLAGTDTQYF; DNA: TGCGCCAGCAGCCAAGATGACCTAGCGGGCACAGATACGCAGTATTTT
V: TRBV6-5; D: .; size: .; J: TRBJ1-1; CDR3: CASSYSFTAEAFF; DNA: TGTGCCAGCAGTTACTCGTTTACAGCTGAAGCTTTCTTT
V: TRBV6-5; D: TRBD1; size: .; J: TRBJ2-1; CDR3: CASRKTGANEQFF; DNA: TGTGCCAGCAGAAAGACAGGGGCCAATGAGCAGTTCTTC
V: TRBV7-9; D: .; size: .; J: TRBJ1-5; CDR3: CASTDGVQPQHF; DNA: TGTGCCAGCACAGATGGTGTACAGCCCCAGCATTTT
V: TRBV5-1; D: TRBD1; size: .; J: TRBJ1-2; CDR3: CASSVDRARNGYTF; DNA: TGCGCCAGCAGCGTCGACAGGGCCAGGAATGGCTACACCTTC
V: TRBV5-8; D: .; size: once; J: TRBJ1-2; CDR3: CASTPGGADGYTF; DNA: TGTGCCAGCACACCAGGCGGCGCCGATGGCTACACCTTC
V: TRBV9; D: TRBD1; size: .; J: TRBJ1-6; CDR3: CASSPRTGFGDSPLHF; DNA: TGTGCCAGCAGCCCACGGACAGGGTTCGGTGATTCACCCCTCCACTTT
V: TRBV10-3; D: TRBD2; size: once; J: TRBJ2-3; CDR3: CAISSGTSPDTQYF; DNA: TGTGCCATCAGCTCCGGGACTAGCCCTGATACGCAGTATTTT
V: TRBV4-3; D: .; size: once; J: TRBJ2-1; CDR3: CASSQVLVNEQFF; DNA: TGCGCCAGCAGCCAAGTCCTTGTCAATGAGCAGTTCTTC
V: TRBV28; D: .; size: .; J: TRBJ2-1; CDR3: CASSLLMGTLTYNEQFF; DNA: TGTGCCAGCAGTTTATTGATGGGGACTCTAACCTACAATGAGCAGTTCTTC
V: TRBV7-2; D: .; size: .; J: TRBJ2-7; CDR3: CASSFFRGWGDEQYF; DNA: TGTGCCAGCAGCTTTTTTAGGGGCTGGGGAGACGAGCAGTACTTC
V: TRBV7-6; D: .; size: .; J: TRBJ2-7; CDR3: CASSLPRGYEQYF; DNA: TGTGCCAGCAGCTTACCCAGGGGCTACGAGCAGTACTTC
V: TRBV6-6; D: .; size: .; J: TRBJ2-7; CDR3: CASSYVNLNDEQYF; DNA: TGTGCCAGCAGTTACGTTAACTTAAATGACGAGCAGTACTTC
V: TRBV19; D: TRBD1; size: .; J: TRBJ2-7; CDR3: CASSTGQYHYEQYF; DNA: TGTGCCAGTAGTACGGGACAGTATCACTACGAGCAGTACTTC
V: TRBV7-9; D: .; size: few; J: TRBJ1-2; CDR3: CASSLGASPLLYGYTF; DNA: TGTGCCAGCAGCTTAGGGGCCTCTCCCCTCTTGTATGGCTACACCTTC
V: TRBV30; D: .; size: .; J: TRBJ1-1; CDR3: CAWSVQHSTEAFF; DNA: TGTGCCTGGAGTGTACAGCACAGCACTGAAGCTTTCTTT
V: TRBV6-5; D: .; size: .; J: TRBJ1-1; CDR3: CASSYTSGNTEAFF; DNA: TGTGCCAGCAGTTACACTTCAGGGAACACTGAAGCTTTCTTT
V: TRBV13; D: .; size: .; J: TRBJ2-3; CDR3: CASTLGPDTQYF; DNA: TGTGCCAGCACCCTAGGCCCCGATACGCAGTATTTT
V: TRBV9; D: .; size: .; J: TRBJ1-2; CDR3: CASSVAGTPTYGYTF; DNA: TGTGCCAGCAGCGTGGCCGGGACACCCACCTATGGCTACACCTTC
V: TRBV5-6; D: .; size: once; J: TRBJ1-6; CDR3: CASSLGYSPLHF; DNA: TGTGCCAGCAGCTTAGGGTACTCACCCCTCCACTTT
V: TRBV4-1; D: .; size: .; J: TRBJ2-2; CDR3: CASSRTRVDPGELFF; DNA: TGCGCCAGCAGCCGGACCAGGGTAGATCCCGGGGAGCTGTTTTTT
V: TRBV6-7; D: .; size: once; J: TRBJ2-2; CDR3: CASSYGTCTGELFF; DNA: TGTGCCAGCAGTTACGGGACATGCACCGGGGAGCTGTTTTTT
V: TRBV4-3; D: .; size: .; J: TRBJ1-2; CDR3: CASSQAAGVGYTF; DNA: TGCGCCAGCAGCCAAGCTGCAGGGGTCGGCTACACCTTC
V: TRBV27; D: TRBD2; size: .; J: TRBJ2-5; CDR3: CASSLWGGQETQYF; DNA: TGTGCCAGCAGTTTATGGGGGGGCCAAGAGACCCAGTACTTC
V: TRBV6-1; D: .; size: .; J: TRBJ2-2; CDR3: CASSEFQGLNTGELFF; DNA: TGTGCCAGCAGTGAATTTCAGGGGCTGAACACCGGGGAGCTGTTTTTT
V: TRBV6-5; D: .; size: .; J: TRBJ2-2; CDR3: CASSYGEGAGELFF; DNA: TGTGCCAGCAGCTACGGGGAGGGGGCCGGGGAGCTGTTTTTT
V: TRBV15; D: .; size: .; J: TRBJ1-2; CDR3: CATSGPGEGYTF; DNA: TGTGCCACCAGCGGACCTGGGGAGGGCTACACCTTC
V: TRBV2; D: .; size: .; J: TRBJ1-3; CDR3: CASILGVSGNTIYF; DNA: TGTGCCAGCATCTTAGGGGTCTCTGGAAACACCATATATTTT
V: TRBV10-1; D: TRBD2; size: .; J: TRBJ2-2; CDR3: CASSEAPLAGVRTGELFF; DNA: TGCGCCAGCAGTGAGGCGCCACTAGCGGGAGTACGGACCGGGGAGCTGTTTTTT
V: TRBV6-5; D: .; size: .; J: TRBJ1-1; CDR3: CASSVQGSTTEAFF; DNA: TGTGCCAGCAGTGTACAGGGATCGACCACTGAAGCTTTCTTT
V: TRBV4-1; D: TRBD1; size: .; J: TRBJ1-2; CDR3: CASSQTDRGANYGYTF; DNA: TGCGCCAGCAGCCAAACGGACAGGGGCGCTAACTATGGCTACACCTTC
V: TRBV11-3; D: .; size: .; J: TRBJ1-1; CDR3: CASSLNWNTEAFF; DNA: TGTGCCAGCAGCTTGAATTGGAACACTGAAGCTTTCTTT
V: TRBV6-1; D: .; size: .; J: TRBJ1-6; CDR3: CASSEQGSPLHF; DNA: TGTGCCAGCAGTGAACAAGGTTCACCCCTCCACTTT